The 30 T cell receptor beta chains given below trace back to one sample, sequenced in a study of cytomegalovirus exposure and HLA in healthy donors. The PCR ran on 60 Vbeta and 13 Jbeta primers. Clones were read by immunoSEQ multiplex PCR, and TCRdb kept only the in-frame ones, dropping some. The sample records 100,000 or so clones, approximately 81% being singletons. Material: PBMCs. Receptor source: a young man in good health and CMV-seronegative.

This clone has more than one count but fewer than ten. An end of the junction differs from the germline gene, which may be a read error. The chain is built from TRBV6-1 and TRBJ1-5, with 7 bases that match TRBD1. The CDR3 loop spans 15 amino acids. Germline CDR1 reads MNHNS; CDR2 reads SASEGT. Here the CDR3 reads CASSQADRVNQPQHF. In nucleotides, the CDR3 is TGTGCCAGCAGTCAAGCTGACAGGGTCAATCAGCCCCAGCATTTT.

This clone was detected only a few times. The chain carries TRBV5-4 and TRBJ2-5; D uncertain. The CDR3 runs to 15 residues. CDR1 and CDR2 (germline): SGHNT, YYREEE (reference sequence). V was shortened by 0 bases and J by 2 bases, with 11 bases between the two germline ends. DNA of the CDR3: TGTGCCAGCAGCTTGGACTCCAGGAAGCAAGAGACCCAGTACTTC. It codes for CASSLDSRKQETQYF.

J is TRBJ2-1 and V is TRBV6-6, with D maybe TRBD2 (5 bases). The CDR3 sequence is 13 residues long. V lost 5 bases to trimming and J lost 5 bases, with 10 bases between them. Germline V gene lookup returns CDR1 MNHNY and CDR2 SVGAGI (reference sequence). The CDR3 bases are TGTGCCAGCAGTATACTAGAGGACAATGAGCAGTTCTTC. Translating gives CASSILEDNEQFF.

The chain has TRBV10-1 and TRBJ1-1; a weak D match, TRBD1 (6 bases). V was cut by 4 bases and J by 1 base, with 13 bases left in between. The V gene's germline CDR1 is WNHNN and CDR2 SYGVQD (reference sequence). This CDR3 is 15 amino acids long. Here the CDR3 DNA reads TGCGCCAGCAGTGCCGGGGGGACACAGAACACTGAAGCTTTCTTT. It codes for CASSAGGTQNTEAFF.

The CDR3 loop is CASSYDRGFSHEQFF. The CDR3 DNA is TGTGCCAGCAGTTACGACAGGGGGTTTTCACATGAGCAGTTCTTC. This rearrangement joins TRBV6-6 to TRBJ2-1, with 9 nucleotides matching TRBD1. V dropped 2 bases and J dropped 8; count of bases not matched to a gene: 7. The CDR3 covers 15 residues. Germline CDR1 is MNHNY and CDR2 is SVGAGI (reference sequence).

The V gene is TRBV2, the J gene TRBJ1-5, with TRBD1 matching over 10 bases. The CDR3 consists of 18 residues. Trimming at V came to 2 bases and at J to 7 bases, leaving 14 bases not matched to a gene. The germline V gene encodes CDR1 SNHLY and CDR2 FYNNEI. The chain's CDR3 is CASSEWGQGKRFSQPQHF. CDR3 DNA: TGTGCCAGCAGTGAATGGGGACAGGGGAAGAGGTTTAGCCAGCCCCAGCATTTT.

The chain links TRBV7-6 to TRBJ2-7; tentatively, D is TRBD1 (6 bases). Germline V gene sequence: CDR1 SGHVS, CDR2 FNYEAQ. This CDR3 spans 15 amino acids. With 4 bases removed from V and 2 bases from J, the gap between germline ends came to 15 bases. CDR3 amino acids: CASSSLRDKAYEQYF. CDR3 nucleotides: TGTGCCAGCAGCTCCCTAAGGGACAAAGCCTACGAGCAGTACTTC.

CDR3 DNA: TGTGCTAGTGGTTGGGGCCCCACAGGGGTGAACACCGGGGAGCTGTTTTTT. As protein: CASGWGPTGVNTGELFF. V is TRBV12-5 and J is TRBJ2-2; the match to TRBD1 covers 7 bases. Losses at the gene ends were 4 bases for V and 1 base for J; bases not matched to a gene: 9. Germline V lookup: CDR1 LGHNT, CDR2 FRNRAP. There are 17 residues in the CDR3.

In its sample, this clone was seen a few times. V is TRBV5-6 and J is TRBJ2-5, with a possible D match to TRBD1 (6 bases). The CDR3 is 14 amino acids. CDR1 and CDR2 (germline): SGHDT, YYEEEE. V was trimmed by 3 bases and J by 4 bases, leaving 13 bases between them. In DNA form, the CDR3 reads TGTGCCAGCAGCTGGGACGAAGGGGGAGAGACCCAGTACTTC. It yields the protein CASSWDEGGETQYF.

In its sample, this clone was seen a few times. This rearrangement joins TRBV11-2 to TRBJ1-4; D is unclear. The CDR3 totals 15 residues. V lost 3 bases and J 4 bases, leaving 12 bases between the germline ends. The germline V gene encodes CDR1 SGHAT and CDR2 FQNNGV. As DNA, the CDR3 is TGTGCCAGCAGCTTTTTTGGCCAGATTAATGAAAAACTGTTTTTT. This gives the protein CASSFFGQINEKLFF.

The genes are TRBV5-1 and TRBJ1-4; 7 positions match TRBD1. This CDR3 has 15 amino acids. Germline CDR1 is SGHRS and CDR2 is YFSETQ. The trim removed 3 bases at V and 3 bases at J, leaving 5 bases unmatched. The CDR3 is CASSSGDRANEKLFF. The CDR3 bases are TGCGCCAGCAGCTCCGGGGACAGAGCTAATGAAAAACTGTTTTTT.

The V call is TRBV7-2, the J call TRBJ1-1, with a possible D match to TRBD1 (6 bases). The CDR3 extends over 15 amino acids. The V end was cut by 8 bases, the J end by 4 bases, with 20 bases between. Germline V lookup: CDR1 SGHTA, CDR2 FQGNSA. As DNA, the CDR3 is TGTGCCAGCTCGGGGGGGGGCAGGGTCGGCACTGAAGCTTTCTTT. Protein product: CASSGGGRVGTEAFF.

A word on this clone: Other nucleotide sequences in the sample specify the same CDR3. This chain joins TRBV5-1 and TRBJ2-1; D is possibly TRBD2 (6 bases). Germline CDR1 is SGHRS and CDR2 is YFSETQ. Trimming removed 8 bases at V and 11 bases at J, with 14 bases between. The CDR3 runs to 11 residues. The DNA for the CDR3 is TGCGCCAGTAGCCTACGGGAGAAGCAGTTCTTC. Encoded protein: CASSLREKQFF. Complete variable domain (other parts from reference TRBV5-1 and TRBJ2-1): KAGVTQTPRYLIKTRGQQVTLSCSPISGHRSVSWYQQTPGQGLQFLFEYFSETQRNKGNFPGRFSGRQFSNSRSEMNVSTLELGDSALYLCASSLREKQFFGPGTRLTVL.

J is TRBJ2-7 and V is TRBV28; 13 bases line up with TRBD2. Germline assignment: CDR1 MDHEN and CDR2 SYDVKM. The CDR3 runs to 17 residues. V gave up 10 bases and J gave up 7 bases; unmatched junction bases: 19. The CDR3 protein is CATRRTTSGRAVLEQYF. The CDR3 DNA reads as TGTGCCACCAGGAGAACAACTAGCGGGAGGGCAGTCCTGGAGCAGTACTTC.

The chain is built from TRBV5-1 and TRBJ2-1; 10 bases agree with TRBD1. CDR1 SGHRS and CDR2 YFSETQ come from the germline V gene. The J segment lost 9 bases and the V segment lost 3 bases, leaving 12 bases of the junction unmatched. The CDR3 loop spans 16 amino acids. CDR3 DNA sequence: TGCGCCAGCAGCTGGGGGGCGGACAGGGGGTCGCGTGAGCAGTTCTTC. This translates into CASSWGADRGSREQFF.

A single count supports this clone. This rearrangement joins TRBV2 to TRBJ2-7; TRBD2 agrees at 8 bases. CDR3 size: 16 residues. Germline V gene lookup returns CDR1 SNHLY and CDR2 FYNNEI. Unmatched junction bases numbered 9, after V lost 2 bases and J lost 3 bases. The CDR3 DNA reads as TGTGCCAGCAGTGAAAACGGGGGACTAGGACTCTACGAGCAGTACTTC. Translated, it gives CASSENGGLGLYEQYF. The whole variable domain, remainder taken from reference TRBV2 and TRBJ2-7, is EPEVTQTPSHQVTQMGQEVILRCVPISNHLYFYWYRQILGQKVEFLVSFYNNEISEKSEIFDDQFSVERPDGSNFTLKIRSTKLEDSAMYFCASSENGGLGLYEQYFGPGTRLTVT.

In this sample, this clone turned up a few times. The J gene is TRBJ2-1, the V gene TRBV2; 9 bases fit TRBD1. CDR3 length: 14 residues. Germline V gives CDR1 SNHLY, CDR2 FYNNEI. V lost 2 bases, J lost 9 bases, and 5 bases stayed unmatched. CDR3 residues: CASSEKQGASEQFF. The CDR3 nucleotides are TGTGCCAGCAGTGAAAAACAGGGGGCGAGTGAGCAGTTCTTC. The full variable domain, completed using reference TRBV2 and TRBJ2-1, is EPEVTQTPSHQVTQMGQEVILRCVPISNHLYFYWYRQILGQKVEFLVSFYNNEISEKSEIFDDQFSVERPDGSNFTLKIRSTKLEDSAMYFCASSEKQGASEQFFGPGTRLTVL.

The chain recombines TRBV7-6 with TRBJ1-2, with 8 bases matching TRBD1. This CDR3 comprises 14 residues. Germline V gives CDR1 SGHVS, CDR2 FNYEAQ. After removal of 5 bases from V and 6 bases from J, the junction contained 8 bases not matched to a gene. CDR3 sequence (DNA): TGTGCCAGCAGCGACCGGGACAGGCGCCATGGCTACACCTTC. It encodes CASSDRDRRHGYTF.

This sequence joins TRBV6-5 and TRBJ2-2; no definite D call. Trimming removed 2 bases from V and 4 bases from J, with 5 bases in between. Germline V gives CDR1 MNHEY, CDR2 SVGAGI. CDR3 length: 13 amino acids. DNA for the CDR3: TGTGCCAGCAGTTACAAGAGCACCGGGGAGCTGTTTTTT. This gives the protein CASSYKSTGELFF.

In DNA form, the CDR3 reads TGTGCCAGCAGCCCCGGACAGGGGGCTGGTTCACCCCTCCACTTT. Protein: CASSPGQGAGSPLHF. This chain connects TRBV7-2 to TRBJ1-6; 11 bases align to TRBD1. J was trimmed by 9 bases and V by 5 bases; bases with no gene match: 6. In germline, CDR1 is SGHTA, CDR2 FQGNSA. The CDR3 has 15 residues. The whole variable domain, remainder taken from reference TRBV7-2 and TRBJ1-6, is GAGVSQSPSNKVTEKGKDVELRCDPISGHTALYWYRQSLGQGLEFLIYFQGNSAPDKSGLPSDRFSAERTGGSVSTLTIQRTQQEDSAVYLCASSPGQGAGSPLHFGNGTRLTVT.

The genes are TRBV7-9 and TRBJ2-7; 7 positions match TRBD1. Germline CDR1 and CDR2: SEHNR and FQNEAQ (reference sequence). J was trimmed by 3 bases and V by 5 bases; bases with no gene match: 7. The CDR3 sequence is 14 residues long. The CDR3 bases are TGTGCCAGCAGCGGAGCTGGGACAGACTACGAGCAGTACTTC. Translated: CASSGAGTDYEQYF. The variable domain in full, completed from reference TRBV7-9 and TRBJ2-7, reads DTGVSQNPRHKITKRGQNVTFRCDPISEHNRLYWYRQTLGQGPEFLTYFQNEAQLEKSRLLSDRFSAERPKGSFSTLEIQRTEQGDSAMYLCASSGAGTDYEQYFGPGTRLTVT.

This chain uses TRBV15 with TRBJ2-1, with 11 bases identical to TRBD1. Germline loops: CDR1 LNHNV, CDR2 YYDKDF (reference sequence). CDR3 length equals 15 residues. The J segment lost 4 bases and the V segment lost 3 bases, leaving 2 bases of the junction unmatched. DNA of the CDR3: TGTGCCACCAGCAGCCGGGACAGGGGGTACAATGAGCAGTTCTTC. Translation: CATSSRDRGYNEQFF.

This chain connects TRBV27 to TRBJ2-1, with 7 bases lining up with TRBD2. The CDR3 runs to 17 residues. After removal of 4 bases from V and 5 bases from J, the junction contained 14 bases not matched to a gene. Per the germline V gene, CDR1 is MNHEY and CDR2 is SMNVEV (reference sequence). The CDR3: CASSSPVGLSGDNEQFF. CDR3 bases: TGTGCCAGCAGTTCCCCGGTCGGGCTCAGCGGGGACAATGAGCAGTTCTTC.

The J gene is TRBJ1-3, the V gene TRBV28; maybe TRBD1 (5 bases). Germline V lookup: CDR1 MDHEN, CDR2 SYDVKM. The CDR3 has 14 amino acids. The ends were cut back, 6 bases at V and 2 bases at J, with 11 bases in the middle. CDR3 in DNA: TGTGCCAGCAGCCTACCGGGGGCTGGAAACACCATATATTTT. It yields the protein CASSLPGAGNTIYF.

The chain employs TRBV7-9 and TRBJ2-7, with D perhaps TRBD1 (5 bases). The CDR3 is 15 residues long. Trimming stripped 6 bases from V and 0 bases from J, with 15 bases between. Germline lookup yields CDR1 SEHNR and CDR2 FQNEAQ (reference sequence). As DNA, the CDR3 is TGTGCCAGCAGTCAGACAGCGATAAGCTCCTACGAGCAGTACTTC. Its protein is CASSQTAISSYEQYF.

This clone was recorded a few times. The chain combines TRBV28 with TRBJ1-5, with D perhaps TRBD1 (6 bases). The V end lost 3 bases, the J end lost 7 bases, and 10 bases lay between the germline ends. The CDR3 is 13 amino acids. The germline V gene encodes CDR1 MDHEN and CDR2 SYDVKM. The CDR3 DNA sequence: TGTGCCAGCAGTTTCGGGGGGCAGCAGCCCCAGCATTTT. This sequence encodes CASSFGGQQPQHF.

In its sample, this clone was seen a few times. The V and J genes are TRBV5-6 and TRBJ1-2; D gene uncertain. CDR3 length equals 14 residues. V dropped 3 bases and J dropped 0 bases, with 9 bases sitting between them. Germline V gene lookup returns CDR1 SGHDT and CDR2 YYEEEE. CDR3 loop: CASSSAQANYGYTF. The CDR3 bases are TGTGCCAGCAGCTCCGCTCAGGCTAACTATGGCTACACCTTC.

The chain couples TRBV25-1 to TRBJ2-2, with 7 bases aligning to TRBD2. There are 14 residues in the CDR3. With 4 bases clipped from V and 5 bases from J, the junction kept 4 bases outside the gene matches. Germline V gene data show CDR1 as MGHDK and CDR2 as SYGVNS. The chain's CDR3 is CASSVRTRTGELFF. The DNA for the CDR3 is TGTGCCAGCAGTGTCCGGACTAGAACCGGGGAGCTGTTTTTT. The full variable domain, with the rest looked up from reference TRBV25-1 and TRBJ2-2, is EADIYQTPRYLVIGTGKKITLECSQTMGHDKMYWYQQDPGMELHLIHYSYGVNSTEKGDLSSESTVSRIRTEHFPLTLESARPSHTSQYLCASSVRTRTGELFFGEGSRLTVL.

This clone was seen a handful of times. The V gene is TRBV2, the J gene TRBJ2-5; 7 bases are shared with TRBD1. Germline V gene data show CDR1 as SNHLY and CDR2 as FYNNEI. This CDR3 region has 14 residues. V gave up 5 bases and J gave up 7 bases; unmatched junction bases: 10. Here the CDR3 reads CASSRTGKIVTQYF. The CDR3 bases are TGTGCCAGCAGTAGGACAGGAAAGATTGTGACCCAGTACTTC.

CDR3: CASSQVSVGEQYF. CDR3 nucleotide sequence: TGTGCCAGCAGCCAAGTAAGCGTCGGCGAGCAGTACTTC. The J gene is TRBJ2-7, the V gene TRBV14; D unclear. Trimming took 1 base from V and 6 from J, leaving 10 bases between them. CDR3 size: 13 residues. Germline V gene lookup returns CDR1 SGHDN and CDR2 FVKESK.